This entry lists 8 T cell receptor beta chains sequenced from one sample in a study of cytomegalovirus exposure and HLA in healthy donors. This PCR relied on a set of 60 Vbeta primers and 13 Jbeta primers. Data came from immunoSEQ multiplex PCR; TCRdb stores just in-frame clones and leaves some out. The sample gives 100,000 to 150,000 clones, roughly a tenth of which show up once; 4.5% to 5% is in the top ten. Sample: PBMCs. These receptors all come from a woman between 18 and 29 years old in good health and CMV-seropositive.

This clone was detected only a few times. V is TRBV19 and J is TRBJ2-1; 8 bases line up with TRBD2. From germline, CDR1 is LNHDA and CDR2 SQIVND (reference sequence). There are 13 residues in the CDR3. V lost 7 bases, J lost 6 bases, and 5 bases stayed unmatched. The CDR3 here is CASTLAGFNEQFF. The CDR3 bases are TGTGCCAGTACCCTAGCGGGCTTCAATGAGCAGTTCTTC. The complete variable domain, with remaining parts taken from reference TRBV19 and TRBJ2-1, reads DGGITQSPKYLFRKEGQNVTLSCEQNLNHDAMYWYRQDPGQGLRLIYYSQIVNDFQKGDIAEGYSVSREKKESFPLTVTSAQKNPTAFYLCASTLAGFNEQFFGPGTRLTVL.

V is TRBV27 and J is TRBJ1-4; 8 nucleotides line up with TRBD1. CDR3 length: 14 residues. V was pared by 2 bases and J by 6 bases, with 2 bases of the junction left unmatched. Per the germline V gene, CDR1 is MNHEY and CDR2 is SMNVEV (reference sequence). CDR3 sequence reads: CASSLQGADEKLFF. The CDR3 DNA follows: TGTGCCAGCAGTTTACAGGGGGCTGATGAAAAACTGTTTTTT.

The chain uses TRBV5-1 and TRBJ2-3; weak D call: TRBD1 (5 bases). This CDR3 spans 15 amino acids. Germline CDR1 and CDR2: SGHRS and YFSETQ. Trimming removed 3 bases from V and 4 bases from J, with 15 bases in between. The CDR3 protein is CASSYSGFSADTQYF. The CDR3, as DNA: TGCGCCAGCAGCTACTCAGGGTTCAGCGCAGATACGCAGTATTTT.

The V gene is TRBV5-1, the J gene TRBJ2-3; 9 bases are shared with TRBD1. The germline V gene has CDR1 SGHRS and CDR2 YFSETQ. After removal of 0 bases from V and 5 bases from J, the junction contained 7 bases not matched to a gene. The CDR3 runs 16 residues. CDR3 residues: CASSLEWTGAGDTQYF. The CDR3 DNA is TGCGCCAGCAGCTTGGAATGGACAGGGGCAGGAGATACGCAGTATTTT.

The rearrangement links TRBV19 to TRBJ2-4, with 7 bases identical to TRBD1. This CDR3 region has 13 residues. Germline CDR1 reads LNHDA; CDR2 reads SQIVND (reference sequence). J lost 5 bases, V lost 5 bases, and 3 bases had no gene match. Here the CDR3 reads CASSPGQENIQYF. DNA of the CDR3: TGTGCCAGTAGTCCCGGACAGGAAAACATTCAGTACTTC.

This rearrangement joins TRBV27 to TRBJ2-7; D is possibly TRBD1 (6 bases). The CDR3 sequence is 15 residues long. Per germline, CDR1 MNHEY and CDR2 SMNVEV (reference sequence). The V gene lost 3 bases and the J gene lost 0 bases, with 12 bases spanning the gap. CDR3 region: CASSFRQASSYEQYF. For the CDR3, the DNA is TGTGCCAGCAGTTTTCGACAGGCGAGCTCCTACGAGCAGTACTTC.

A few counts support this clone. This chain joins TRBV19 and TRBJ1-5, with D possibly matching TRBD1 (5 bases). V dropped 5 bases and J dropped 3 bases, with 11 bases sitting between them. This CDR3 region has 14 residues. Germline CDR1 and CDR2: LNHDA and SQIVND (reference sequence). In nucleotides, the CDR3 is TGTGCCAGTAGTCTACAGGCCGACAATCAGCCCCAGCATTTT. This sequence encodes CASSLQADNQPQHF.

This clone appeared a few times. V and J are TRBV28 and TRBJ2-5, with 12 bases that match TRBD2. CDR1 and CDR2 from the germline V gene are MDHEN and SYDVKM. The V segment lost 3 bases and the J segment 6 bases; nucleotides outside the gene matches: 14. This CDR3 spans 18 amino acids. The DNA of the CDR3 is TGTGCCAGCAGTTTCCAACCCCGACTAGCGGGAGTTCAAAAGACCCAGTACTTC. Protein product: CASSFQPRLAGVQKTQYF.